These 28 T cell receptor beta chains share one sample of origin, sequenced in a study of T-cell memory formation after mild COVID-19. Using its own MiXCR run on the 5' RACE reads, TCRdb lists one record per CDR3 protein. Of hundreds of thousands of distinct CDR3 sequences listed, roughly 15% are singletons. Sequencing input: PBMCs or a T cell subset sorted from them (not recorded which). These receptors were obtained from a man younger than 35 who had mild COVID-19 (a few samples of this study predate the infection). Cell type and time point are not known.

The sample holds a few counts of this clonotype. The V call is TRBV7-2, the J call TRBJ1-3, with unresolved D. The V gene lost 8 bases and the J gene lost 0 bases, with 14 bases spanning the gap. Germline loops: CDR1 SGHTA, CDR2 FQGNSA. This CDR3 has 15 residues. This chain's CDR3 is CASASGIGSGNTIYF. Written as DNA, the CDR3 is TGTGCCAGCGCGAGCGGGATAGGCTCTGGAAACACCATATATTTT.

The sample holds many counts of this clonotype. The rearrangement uses TRBV7-9 and TRBJ2-4, with D unresolved. This CDR3 is 18 amino acids long. Trimming took off 0 bases at V and 1 base at J, with 16 bases between the two ends. Germline V lookup: CDR1 SEHNR, CDR2 FQNEAQ (reference sequence). CDR3 DNA sequence: TGTGCCAGCAGCTTAGCCCACGGCTCCATCCCCGCCAAAAACATTCAGTACTTC. Protein product: CASSLAHGSIPAKNIQYF.

This clonotype appeared a single time. V and J are TRBV2 and TRBJ2-1; 8 bases line up with TRBD2. The CDR3 is 15 residues long. V shed 2 bases and J 5 bases; nucleotides not matched to a gene: 5. Germline values: CDR1 SNHLY, CDR2 FYNNEI. CDR3 coding DNA: TGTGCCAGCAGTGAACAGGGACTAGTCCACAATGAGCAGTTCTTC. This sequence encodes CASSEQGLVHNEQFF.

The CDR3 sequence is CASSLWSTSRGEQFF. The CDR3 bases are TGTGCCAGCAGCTTATGGTCGACTAGTCGGGGTGAGCAGTTCTTC. The V and J genes are TRBV7-3 and TRBJ2-1; a weak D match, TRBD2 (6 bases). Germline CDR1 is SGHTA and CDR2 is FQGTGA. The CDR3 has 15 residues. With 2 bases removed from V and 9 bases from J, the gap between germline ends came to 17 bases.

Only a few counts were recorded for this clonotype. The chain is built from TRBV18 and TRBJ2-1, with D unresolved. Per the germline V gene, CDR1 is KGHSH and CDR2 is LQKENI. CDR3 length: 14 amino acids. V lost 5 bases to trimming and J lost 5 bases, with 13 bases between them. CDR3 coding DNA: TGTGCCAGCTCAGGCCAGAGACTCAACAATGAGCAGTTCTTC. Translating it yields CASSGQRLNNEQFF.

Only a few counts were recorded for this clonotype. The chain has TRBV6-5 and TRBJ2-3; D ambiguous. CDR3 size: 16 residues. With 2 bases removed from V and 4 bases from J, the gap between germline ends came to 16 bases. From germline, CDR1 is MNHEY and CDR2 SVGAGI. The CDR3 coding sequence is TGTGCCAGCAGTTACGAGTCTAGACCTTCTCCAGATACGCAGTATTTT. Its protein product is CASSYESRPSPDTQYF.

This clonotype has more than one count but fewer than ten. This chain links TRBV5-1 with TRBJ1-1; 8 bases agree with TRBD1. Germline lookup yields CDR1 SGHRS and CDR2 YFSETQ. V shed 5 bases, J shed 5 bases, and the junction held 11 bases outside the gene matches. The CDR3 extends over 15 amino acids. This chain's CDR3 is CASSLRTGGSTEAFF. As DNA, the CDR3 is TGCGCCAGCAGTTTGCGAACAGGGGGGAGTACTGAAGCTTTCTTT.

In its sample, this clonotype was seen a few times. The chain uses TRBV4-3 and TRBJ1-6, with D tentatively TRBD1 (5 bases). Germline-derived CDR1 and CDR2 are LGHNA and YSLEER. This CDR3 spans 14 amino acids. Trimming took off 0 bases at V and 9 bases at J, with 9 bases between the two ends. CDR3 DNA: TGCGCCAGCAGCCAAGATCTGGGACCTTCACCCCTCCACTTT. It yields the protein CASSQDLGPSPLHF.

This chain connects TRBV24-1 to TRBJ2-3, with 10 bases lining up with TRBD2. The CDR3 has 16 amino acids. From germline, CDR1 is KGHDR and CDR2 SFDVKD. V shed 3 bases, J shed 4 bases, and the junction held 6 bases outside the gene matches. DNA for the CDR3: TGTGCCACCAGTGATCCCCTAGCGGGGGCCGCAGATACGCAGTATTTT. It translates to CATSDPLAGAADTQYF.

The CDR3: CASSRAGTGEAFF. CDR3 coding DNA: TGTGCCAGCAGTCGCGCCGGGACAGGCGAAGCTTTCTTT. The chain joins TRBV6-6 to TRBJ1-1; 8 bases line up with TRBD1. CDR1 and CDR2 from the germline V gene are MNHNY and SVGAGI (reference sequence). J gave up 8 bases and V 5 bases, and 7 bases lay outside the gene matches. This CDR3 has 13 residues.

The rearrangement links TRBV7-9 to TRBJ1-1; D call uncertain. This CDR3 region has 12 residues. Per the germline V gene, CDR1 is SEHNR and CDR2 is FQNEAQ (reference sequence). The V gene lost 6 bases and the J gene lost 1 base, with 6 bases spanning the gap. The CDR3 DNA reads TGTGCCAGCAGGGAGAGGAACACTGAAGCTTTCTTT. Protein sequence: CASRERNTEAFF.

This clonotype turned up a few times. The rearrangement joins TRBV12-3 or TRBV12-4 to TRBJ1-2, with a tentative D call TRBD1 (5 bases). The CDR3 loop spans 12 amino acids. V lost 5 bases, J lost 4 bases, and 8 bases lay in between. CDR3 loop: CASSATAYGYTF. DNA for the CDR3: TGTGCCAGCAGTGCGACAGCCTATGGCTACACCTTC.

This sequence joins TRBV28 and TRBJ1-3; D uncertain. Per the germline V gene, CDR1 is MDHEN and CDR2 is SYDVKM. Deletions cut 4 bases from V and 3 bases from J, with 13 bases between. The CDR3 covers 15 residues. The CDR3, as DNA: TGTGCCAGCAGTTCGATTCGCCAGCGTGGAAACACCATATATTTT. Amino acid sequence: CASSSIRQRGNTIYF. Full variable domain (rest looked up from reference TRBV28 and TRBJ1-3): DVKVTQSSRYLVKRTGEKVFLECVQDMDHENMFWYRQDPGLGLRLIYFSYDVKMKEKGDIPEGYSVSREKKERFSLILESASTNQTSMYLCASSSIRQRGNTIYFGEGSWLTVV.

This clonotype has a handful of counts. The chain carries TRBV7-3 and TRBJ2-1, with 12 bases matching TRBD2. Germline CDR1 SGHTA, CDR2 FQGTGA. The junction had 9 bases not matched to a gene; V was cut back by 4 bases and J by 8 bases. The CDR3 totals 16 residues. CDR3 sequence reads: CASSSTSGGRGDEQFF. For the CDR3, the DNA is TGTGCCAGCAGCTCGACTAGCGGGGGAAGAGGTGATGAGCAGTTCTTC.

This clonotype was found a few times. The chain combines TRBV7-2 with TRBJ2-7, with 7 bases identical to TRBD1. J lost 6 bases, V lost 5 bases, and 10 bases had no gene match. The CDR3 loop spans 14 amino acids. Looked up from germline, CDR1 is SGHTA and CDR2 is FQGNSA. CDR3 coding DNA: TGTGCCAGCAGCCCAAGGGGGCTCTGGCTCGAGCAGTACTTC. As protein: CASSPRGLWLEQYF.

The chain recombines TRBV4-3 with TRBJ1-4, with 8 bases aligning to TRBD1. The junction had 16 bases not matched to a gene; V was cut back by 0 bases and J by 4 bases. This CDR3 comprises 20 residues. Germline V CDR1 and CDR2: LGHNA, YSLEER. The DNA of the CDR3 is TGCGCCAGCAGCCAAGATTCGGTCAGGGGGCGAAGAACGGTTAATGAAAAACTGTTTTTT. It is translated as CASSQDSVRGRRTVNEKLFF.

CDR3 protein: CASSKRQNLNTEAFF. Written as DNA, the CDR3 is TGTGCCAGCAGCAAAAGACAGAACTTGAACACTGAAGCTTTCTTT. The V and J genes are TRBV21-1 and TRBJ1-1; the table's D call of TRBD1 was not tested on the DNA. TRBV21-1 is described as a pseudogene. The length of the CDR3 is 15 residues.

The V call is TRBV29-1, the J call TRBJ2-2; TRBD1 is a possible D gene (6 bases). The CDR3 is 17 amino acids. Germline V gives CDR1 SQVTM, CDR2 ANQGSEA. V was cut by 5 bases and J by 3 bases, with 22 bases left in between. CDR3 nucleotide sequence: TGCAGCGTTTCTCGGTATCGGGACAACCTATACACCGGGGAGCTGTTTTTT. Translating it yields CSVSRYRDNLYTGELFF.

This clonotype was seen ten or more times. V is TRBV12-3 or TRBV12-4 and J is TRBJ1-1; D may be TRBD1 (6 bases). The ends were cut back, 3 bases at V and 4 bases at J, with 12 bases in the middle. CDR3 length equals 14 residues. The DNA of the CDR3 is TGTGCCAGCAGTTTGCGGACAGCGGCCACTGAAGCTTTCTTT. Translating it yields CASSLRTAATEAFF.

V and J are TRBV20-1 and TRBJ2-1; TRBD1 matches at 11 bases. The CDR3 is 14 residues long. Germline-derived CDR1 and CDR2 are DFQATT and SNEGSKA (reference sequence). Here the CDR3 reads CRAFGTGGIGEQFF. The CDR3 region has the DNA TGCAGGGCCTTCGGGACAGGGGGGATCGGTGAGCAGTTCTTC.

In its sample, this clonotype was seen a few times. The chain links TRBV10-2 to TRBJ2-7; D assignment may be TRBD1 or TRBD2 (5 bases each). The CDR3 sequence is 14 residues long. CDR1 WSHSY and CDR2 SAAADI come from the germline V gene. Trimming cost V 2 bases and J 5 bases, with 13 bases left between them. The CDR3 nucleotides read TGCGCCAGCAGTGAGCCGGGGATGGACAACGAGCAGTACTTC. The encoded protein is CASSEPGMDNEQYF.

This clonotype was observed a few times. The CDR3 is CASSFRGLANTEAFF. The CDR3 bases are TGTGCCAGCAGTTTCAGGGGGCTAGCAAACACTGAAGCTTTCTTT. The chain combines TRBV6-5 with TRBJ1-1, with 8 bases aligning to TRBD1. CDR3 size: 15 residues. Germline CDR1 MNHEY, CDR2 SVGAGI. With 4 bases clipped from V and 2 bases from J, the junction kept 6 bases outside the gene matches.

The rearrangement uses TRBV4-1 and TRBJ2-7; 10 positions agree with TRBD2. Per the germline V gene, CDR1 is MGHRA and CDR2 is YSYEKL. The junction had 14 bases not matched to a gene; V was cut back by 1 base and J by 2 bases. CDR3 length equals 19 residues. The CDR3 DNA reads TGCGCCAGCAGCCAAGCGCCGGTGCGGCTAGCGGGGGAGACCTACGAGCAGTACTTC. The encoded protein is CASSQAPVRLAGETYEQYF.

This clonotype occurred many times. The rearrangement links TRBV20-1 to TRBJ2-1; weak D call: TRBD2 (5 bases). The V end was cut by 0 bases, the J end by 1 base, with 10 bases between. The CDR3 is 15 amino acids. CDR1 and CDR2 from the germline V gene are DFQATT and SNEGSKA (reference sequence). The CDR3 DNA follows: TGCAGTGCTAGAGACGGGAAGTTGTCCTACAATGAGCAGTTCTTC. Amino acid sequence: CSARDGKLSYNEQFF.

CDR3 in DNA: TGTGCCAGCAGCTCACGACCTCTTGACACTGAAGCTTTCTTT. Residues: CASSSRPLDTEAFF. The chain joins TRBV7-2 to TRBJ1-1, with D unclear. The CDR3 is 14 amino acids. In germline, CDR1 is SGHTA, CDR2 FQGNSA. V was clipped by 4 bases and J by 3 bases, with 12 bases between them.

This sequence joins TRBV6-6 and TRBJ1-2; a possible D gene is TRBD1 (5 bases). Trimming stripped 7 bases from V and 6 bases from J, with 18 bases between. CDR3 size: 14 residues. Germline CDR1 is MNHNY and CDR2 is SVGAGI (reference sequence). CDR3 DNA sequence: TGTGCCAGCAACGGGAGGGGAAGTCTAAATGGCTACACCTTC. Translation: CASNGRGSLNGYTF.

The V and J genes are TRBV20-1 and TRBJ2-5, with TRBD2 matching 7 bases. Germline lookup yields CDR1 DFQATT and CDR2 SNEGSKA (reference sequence). The CDR3 covers 13 residues. The CDR3 loop is CSLRAGIQETQYF. CDR3 DNA: TGCAGCCTAAGAGCGGGGATCCAAGAGACCCAGTACTTC.

This clonotype came up a few times. The chain joins TRBV23-1 to TRBJ2-3; 7 positions match TRBD2. TRBV23-1 is classed as an ORF, of uncertain function. CDR3 length: 19 residues. V shed 0 bases and J 0 bases; nucleotides not matched to a gene: 12. The CDR3 region is CASSQSREGADISTDTQYF. The DNA for the CDR3 is TGCGCCAGCAGTCAATCGAGGGAGGGAGCGGATATTAGCACAGATACGCAGTATTTT.